This T cell receptor beta chain was documented in a study of blood T cell repertoires in COVID-19. Study-wide background: Sites in the United States, Italy and Spain provided acute and convalescent COVID-19 samples.

Those enrolled, adults aged about 18 to 89 years, came from fewer than 25 US areas. Self-reported history from a screening survey and questionnaire set each donor's cohort. Authors' analysis steps: Nucleated cell counts were estimated from reference gene primer amplification. The repertoire was sequenced with immunoSEQ multiplex PCR; TCRdb's copy has only in-frame clones and lacks some. For V, J and clone size, that table is used; D and trimming come from the DNA. This table holds fewer than 250,000 clones, around three quarters found once. Sequencing input: PBMCs or T cells enriched from blood (not recorded which). The sequence was obtained from a woman aged 45 to 65 with acute COVID-19.

CDR3 residues: CASSHRGIAFF. In DNA form, the CDR3 reads TGTGCCAGCAGCCATAGAGGTATAGCTTTCTTT. This chain uses TRBV14 with TRBJ1-1; unclear D gene. CDR1 and CDR2 from the germline V gene are SGHDN and FVKESK. Deletions cut 3 bases from V and 10 bases from J, with 9 bases between. The CDR3 has 11 residues.